Presented here are 32 T cell receptor beta chains from one specimen sequenced in a study of glioma-infiltrating T cells. TCR alpha and beta CDR3 regions were amplified from RNA using iRepertoire nested multiplex PCR. TCRdb processed the multiplex PCR reads anew with MiXCR; each CDR3 protein has one entry. This sample has about 140,000 distinct CDR3 sequences; roughly two fifths occur once, and the top ten carry more than 15%. Sequencing was performed on glioma tissue, nonneoplastic brain tissue, or PBMCs (not recorded which). The receptors originated from a human donor with low-grade glioma or glioblastoma, undergoing nonglioma brain surgery, or in good health (not recorded which).

This clonotype was seen a handful of times. The J gene is TRBJ1-1, the V gene TRBV28; 7 positions match TRBD1. Trimming at V came to 6 bases and at J to 10 bases, leaving 5 bases not matched to a gene. CDR1 and CDR2 (germline): MDHEN, SYDVKM. CDR3 length: 11 amino acids. The CDR3 protein is CASSLQGRAFF. CDR3 sequence (DNA): TGTGCCAGCAGCCTACAGGGGAGAGCTTTCTTT.

About this clonotype itself: The junction departs from germline at one end; a sequencing error may be responsible. The rearrangement uses TRBV6-1 and TRBJ2-5; TRBD1 is a possible D gene (6 bases). CDR1 and CDR2 from the germline V gene are MNHNS and SASEGT. This CDR3 is built from 13 residues. CDR3 coding DNA: TGTGCCATCAGTGACGTCAGGGGAGAGACCCAGTACTTC. Translating gives CAISDVRGETQYF.

Points on this clonotype: A read error is possible here, since a much larger clone lies one base away. The chain is built from TRBV27 and TRBJ2-3; D may be TRBD1 (5 bases). The CDR3 has 14 residues. Germline CDR1 is MNHEY and CDR2 is SMNVEV (reference sequence). Here the CDR3 reads CASSLAGITDTRYF. CDR3 DNA sequence: TGTGCCAGCAGTTTGGCAGGGATCACAGATACGCGGTATTTT.

This clonotype was seen a few times. The chain employs TRBV6-1 and TRBJ2-1; possible D gene TRBD2, 6 bases. Germline values: CDR1 MNHNS, CDR2 SASEGT. Trimming took 6 bases from V and 4 from J, leaving 13 bases between them. This CDR3 comprises 14 residues. CDR3 DNA: TGTGCCAGCAGGAAACCGGGACTTTACAATGAGCAGTTCTTC. It specifies CASRKPGLYNEQFF.

This clonotype was recorded a few times. The rearrangement links TRBV19 to TRBJ2-1; D may correspond to TRBD1 or TRBD2 (6 bases each). The CDR3 totals 16 residues. Between the trimmed V and J ends, which lost 6 bases and 4 bases, there was a span of 19 bases. CDR1 is LNHDA and CDR2 is SQIVND in the germline V gene (reference sequence). The CDR3 is CASSRMQGTDYNEQFF. DNA of the CDR3: TGTGCCAGTAGCCGTATGCAGGGGACTGATTACAATGAGCAGTTCTTC.

This rearrangement joins TRBV12-3 or TRBV12-4 to TRBJ2-5; D is perhaps TRBD1 or TRBD2 (5 bases each). V lost 4 bases and J 5 bases, leaving 14 bases between the germline ends. The CDR3 is 14 amino acids. The chain's CDR3 is CASSWDGRRETQYF. CDR3 bases: TGTGCCAGCAGTTGGGACGGACGGCGCGAGACCCAGTACTTC.

The chain links TRBV6-4 to TRBJ1-1; D is ambiguous. Trimming pared 3 bases from V and 0 bases from J, leaving 5 bases between. Looked up from germline, CDR1 is MRHNA and CDR2 is SNTAGT. CDR3 length equals 13 residues. The CDR3 bases are TGTGCCAGCAGTGAAGATATGAACACTGAAGCTTTCTTT. Protein: CASSEDMNTEAFF.

This clonotype occurred a few times. Here the CDR3 reads CASRVQGGSYEQYF. Written as DNA, the CDR3 is TGTGCCAGCAGGGTACAGGGGGGCTCCTACGAGCAGTACTTC. The chain is built from TRBV7-2 and TRBJ2-7; TRBD1 matches at 8 bases. With V trimmed by 6 bases and J by 0 bases, 4 bases remained unmatched. CDR3 length: 14 amino acids. The germline CDR1 and CDR2 sequences are SGHTA and FQGNSA.

The V call is TRBV6-1, the J call TRBJ2-5; D gene ambiguous. The germline V gene has CDR1 MNHNS and CDR2 SASEGT. The CDR3 consists of 14 residues. The V end was cut by 4 bases, the J end by 2 bases, with 11 bases between. CDR3 in amino acids: CASSGIERQETQYF. In DNA form, the CDR3 reads TGTGCCAGCAGTGGGATTGAACGACAAGAGACCCAGTACTTC.

This clonotype was picked up a small number of times. V usage is TRBV6-6 and J usage is TRBJ1-5, with D uncertain. From germline, CDR1 is MNHNY and CDR2 SVGAGI (reference sequence). This CDR3 has 12 amino acids. The V gene lost 1 base and the J gene lost 6 bases, with 4 bases spanning the gap. This CDR3 reads CASSYYRQPQHF. DNA for the CDR3: TGTGCCAGCAGTTACTATCGTCAGCCCCAGCATTTT.

This clonotype was seen a handful of times. The V call is TRBV6-5, the J call TRBJ1-5; possibly TRBD1 for D (6 bases). The V gene lost 5 bases and the J gene lost 7 bases, with 15 bases spanning the gap. Germline V gene data show CDR1 as MNHEY and CDR2 as SVGAGI. This CDR3 has 14 residues. The CDR3 region has the DNA TGTGCCAGCAGTCTCGCAGGGGTGTGGCAGCCCCAGCATTTT. The encoded protein is CASSLAGVWQPQHF.

This clonotype showed up just once. The chain uses TRBV11-2 and TRBJ2-3; 7 nucleotides align to TRBD2. The trim removed 1 base at V and 2 bases at J, leaving 9 bases unmatched. Looked up from germline, CDR1 is SGHAT and CDR2 is FQNNGV. This CDR3 has 17 amino acids. The CDR3 DNA reads as TGTGCCAGCAGCTTAGCCTTAGCGGGTCGGACCACAGATACGCAGTATTTT. Protein product: CASSLALAGRTTDTQYF. The complete variable domain, with remaining parts taken from reference TRBV11-2 and TRBJ2-3, reads EAGVAQSPRYKIIEKRQSVAFWCNPISGHATLYWYQQILGQGPKLLIQFQNNGVVDDSQLPKDRFSAERLKGVDSTLKIQPAKLEDSAVYLCASSLALAGRTTDTQYFGPGTRLTVL.

About this clonotype: The CDR3 ends on some other residue instead of the conserved phenylalanine or tryptophan, so this is likely a read error. The J gene is TRBJ1-1, the V gene TRBV7-2; tentative D call: TRBD1 (5 bases). CDR3 length: 14 amino acids. The ends were cut back, 4 bases at V and 4 bases at J, with 13 bases in the middle. Germline CDR1 and CDR2: SGHTA and FQGNSA. The CDR3 DNA reads as TGTGCCAGCAGCTGGTTGGAGGGGACCACTGAAGCTTTCCTT. Amino acid sequence: CASSWLEGTTEAFL.

With regard to this clonotype: This likely comes from a read error, as the CDR3 has no conserved phenylalanine or tryptophan at its end. This chain connects TRBV6-2 or TRBV6-3 to TRBJ2-6, with D tentatively TRBD1 or TRBD2 (5 bases each). The CDR3 is made up of 14 amino acids. Germline V gene lookup returns CDR1 MNHEY and CDR2 SVGEGT. The V and J ends lost 4 bases and 7 bases respectively, with 11 bases between them. The CDR3 here is CASSSGPLANVLTL. CDR3 nucleotide sequence: TGTGCCAGCAGTTCGGGACCCCTTGCCAACGTCCTGACTCTC.

This clonotype has a single count. The V gene is TRBV5-6, the J gene TRBJ1-2; D uncertain. The CDR3 length is 14 residues. V dropped 2 bases and J dropped 8 bases, with 16 bases sitting between them. Germline V CDR1 and CDR2: SGHDT, YYEEEE. In DNA form, the CDR3 reads TGTGCCAGCAGCTTATCGGGAGCTTTGGAAGGCTACACCTTC. Amino acids: CASSLSGALEGYTF.

About this clonotype itself: This clone may be a read error of a much larger clone one base away. The rearrangement uses TRBV20-1 and TRBJ2-5, with 10 bases matching TRBD1. The CDR3 runs to 14 residues. Germline V gene data show CDR1 as DFQATT and CDR2 as SNEGSKA (reference sequence). The CDR3 DNA reads TGCAGTGTCAGGACAGGGGGATGGCAAGAGGCCCAGTACTTC. Translating gives CSVRTGGWQEAQYF.

V is TRBV19 and J is TRBJ2-5, with 10 bases lining up with TRBD1. CDR1 and CDR2 (germline): LNHDA, SQIVND (reference sequence). Trimming cost V 5 bases and J 5 bases; bases outside gene matches: 5. This CDR3 is 14 amino acids long. This chain's CDR3 is CASSLGQGGETQYF. The CDR3 coding sequence is TGTGCCAGTAGTTTAGGACAGGGGGGTGAGACCCAGTACTTC.

Of note for this clonotype: Germline is not matched at one junction end, which may reflect a read error. This sequence joins TRBV5-6 and TRBJ2-5; D gene unclear. The CDR3 is 13 residues long. Germline CDR1 and CDR2: SGHDT and YYEEEE. CDR3 region: CARSLALRETQYF. The CDR3 DNA reads as TGTGCCCGCAGCTTGGCCTTGAGGGAGACCCAGTACTTC.

V gene TRBV12-3 or TRBV12-4 combines with J gene TRBJ1-1; D not resolved. The CDR3 contains 15 residues. Between the trimmed V and J ends, which lost 3 bases and 0 bases, there was a span of 11 bases. For the CDR3, the DNA is TGTGCCAGCAGTTTTCGTACAGTAATGAACACTGAAGCTTTCTTT. Encoded protein: CASSFRTVMNTEAFF.

The chain joins TRBV5-4 to TRBJ1-1, with D possibly TRBD1 on 6 matching bases. The CDR3 covers 16 residues. The V end lost 3 bases, the J end lost 2 bases, and 17 bases lay between the germline ends. Germline CDR1 is SGHNT and CDR2 is YYREEE (reference sequence). CDR3 residues: CASSSPQTGDNTEAFF. The CDR3 DNA follows: TGTGCCAGCAGCTCGCCCCAGACAGGAGACAACACTGAAGCTTTCTTT.

This clonotype was seen at least ten times. V gene TRBV28 combines with J gene TRBJ2-3, with unresolved D. The germline V gene has CDR1 MDHEN and CDR2 SYDVKM. V lost 6 bases, J lost 1 base, and 2 bases lay in between. The CDR3 totals 11 residues. CDR3 amino acids: CASSRTDTQYF. CDR3 nucleotide sequence: TGTGCCAGCAGCCGCACAGATACGCAGTATTTT.

The chain couples TRBV5-5 to TRBJ2-3, with TRBD2 matching over 7 bases. This CDR3 has 15 residues. With V trimmed by 3 bases and J by 3 bases, 7 bases remained unmatched. Looked up from germline, CDR1 is SGHKS and CDR2 is YYEKEE (reference sequence). CDR3 loop: CASSWSGMGTDTQYF. CDR3 bases: TGTGCCAGCAGCTGGAGCGGGATGGGGACAGATACGCAGTATTTT. Full variable domain (missing parts from reference TRBV5-5 and TRBJ2-3): DAGVTQSPTHLIKTRGQQVTLRCSPISGHKSVSWYQQVLGQGPQFIFQYYEKEERGRGNFPDRFSARQFPNYSSELNVNALLLGDSALYLCASSWSGMGTDTQYFGPGTRLTVL.

Comments on this clonotype: The junction shows a germline mismatch at one end, possibly a read error. The chain employs TRBV28 and TRBJ1-4; TRBD1 aligns across 7 bases. Germline V lookup: CDR1 MDHEN, CDR2 SYDVKM. The CDR3 sequence is 13 residues long. The CDR3 region is CDSSGDRAEKLFF. Written as DNA, the CDR3 is TGTGACAGCAGCGGTGACAGGGCTGAAAAACTGTTTTTT.

CDR3 region: CASSIRKGNRAELFF. The CDR3 nucleotides are TGTGCCAGCAGCATACGCAAAGGGAACCGGGCGGAGCTGTTTTTT. The chain couples TRBV11-1 to TRBJ2-2; no clear D gene. CDR1 is SGHAT and CDR2 is FQDESV in the germline V gene (reference sequence). Trimming took off 5 bases at V and 10 bases at J, with 20 bases between the two ends. The CDR3 extends over 15 amino acids. Based on the CDR3 plus reference TRBV11-1 and TRBJ2-2, the full variable domain is EAEVAQSPRYKITEKSQAVAFWCDPISGHATLYWYRQILGQGPELLVQFQDESVVDDSQLPKDRFSAERLKGVDSTLKIQPAELGDSAMYLCASSIRKGNRAELFFGEGSRLTVL.

The rearrangement links TRBV2 to TRBJ1-2; 10 bases line up with TRBD1. This CDR3 contains 13 residues. CDR1 and CDR2 (germline): SNHLY, FYNNEI. V dropped 7 bases and J dropped 7; count of bases not matched to a gene: 6. CDR3 sequence reads: CASTSTGGGGYTF. The CDR3 bases are TGTGCCAGCACCTCGACAGGGGGCGGTGGCTACACCTTC.

V and J are TRBV27 and TRBJ2-3; unclear D gene. Looked up from germline, CDR1 is MNHEY and CDR2 is SMNVEV (reference sequence). The germline V and J ends were trimmed by 6 bases and 11 bases, with 21 bases remaining between them. The CDR3 totals 14 residues. Written as DNA, the CDR3 is TGTGCCAGCAGCTCCACCCGCTGGTCCCTCGGGCAGTATTTT. It translates to CASSSTRWSLGQYF.

The chain is built from TRBV28 and TRBJ1-2, with D perhaps matching TRBD1 (6 bases). Trimming stripped 3 bases from V and 4 bases from J, with 9 bases between. This CDR3 region has 13 residues. Germline CDR1 reads MDHEN; CDR2 reads SYDVKM. CDR3 sequence (DNA): TGTGCCAGCAGTTTTACAGGGAGCTATGGCTACACCTTC. Encoded protein: CASSFTGSYGYTF.

The chain joins TRBV20-1 to TRBJ2-5; D might be TRBD1 (6 bases). The CDR3 consists of 13 residues. V was clipped by 6 bases and J by 4 bases, with 15 bases between them. CDR1 is DFQATT and CDR2 is SNEGSKA in the germline V gene (reference sequence). CDR3: CSATPGVGETQYF. CDR3 coding DNA: TGCAGTGCCACCCCAGGGGTGGGAGAGACCCAGTACTTC.

On this clonotype: Since a much larger clone is just one base distant, this may be a read error. The chain links TRBV20-1 to TRBJ2-7; D gene uncertain. This CDR3 comprises 12 residues. Germline V gene data show CDR1 as DFQATT and CDR2 as SNEGSKA (reference sequence). The CDR3 loop reads CSDRDRPLEQYF. CDR3 bases: TGCAGTGATAGAGATCGACCTCTCGAGCAGTACTTC.

This clonotype has only a few counts. The chain links TRBV19 to TRBJ1-2, with D hard to call. The CDR3 has 13 amino acids. V was pared by 8 bases and J by 0 bases, with 10 bases between. CDR1 LNHDA and CDR2 SQIVND come from the germline V gene (reference sequence). Written as DNA, the CDR3 is TGTGCCAGTTCTAGGACGCCTAACTATGGCTACACCTTC. Translated: CASSRTPNYGYTF.

The CDR3 sequence is CATSPPGLEGTQYF. For the CDR3, the DNA is TGTGCCACCAGTCCCCCGGGACTAGAGGGGACCCAGTACTTC. J is TRBJ2-5 and V is TRBV24-1; 8 nucleotides line up with TRBD2. Germline-derived CDR1 and CDR2 are KGHDR and SFDVKD. Trimming removed 6 bases from V and 7 bases from J; junction bases left unmatched: 9. This CDR3 contains 14 residues.

With respect to this clonotype: Since a much larger clone is just one base distant, this may be a read error. The CDR3 region has the DNA TGTGCCAGCAGTCAGGGAGATACGCGGTATTTT. It encodes CASSQGDTRYF. This rearrangement joins TRBV6-5 to TRBJ2-3; D possibly matches TRBD1 or TRBD2 (5 bases each). Germline loops: CDR1 MNHEY, CDR2 SVGAGI. CDR3 length: 11 residues.